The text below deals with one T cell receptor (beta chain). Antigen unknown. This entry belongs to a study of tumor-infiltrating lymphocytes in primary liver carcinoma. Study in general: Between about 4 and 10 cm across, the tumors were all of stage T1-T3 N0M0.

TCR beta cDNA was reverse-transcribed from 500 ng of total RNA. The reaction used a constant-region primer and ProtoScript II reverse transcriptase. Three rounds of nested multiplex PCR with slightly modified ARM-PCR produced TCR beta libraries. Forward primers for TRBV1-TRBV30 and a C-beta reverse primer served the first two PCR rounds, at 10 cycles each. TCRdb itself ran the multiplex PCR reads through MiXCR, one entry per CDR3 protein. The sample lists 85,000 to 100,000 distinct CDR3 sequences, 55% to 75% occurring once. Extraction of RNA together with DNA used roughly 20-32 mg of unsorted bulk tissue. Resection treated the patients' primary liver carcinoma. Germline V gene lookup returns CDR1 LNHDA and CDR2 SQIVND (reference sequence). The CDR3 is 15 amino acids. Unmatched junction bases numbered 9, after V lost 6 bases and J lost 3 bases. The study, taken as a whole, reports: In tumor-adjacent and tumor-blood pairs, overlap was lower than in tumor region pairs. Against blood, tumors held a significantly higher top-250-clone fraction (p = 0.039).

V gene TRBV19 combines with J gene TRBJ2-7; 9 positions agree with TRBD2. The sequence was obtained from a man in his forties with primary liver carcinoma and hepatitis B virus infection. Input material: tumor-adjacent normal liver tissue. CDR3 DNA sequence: TGTGCCAGTAGCCCTGCTAGCGGGGCATTCTACGAGCAGTACTTC. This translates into CASSPASGAFYEQYF.